This record concerns one T cell receptor (beta chain) sequence. Sequence at one end of the junction differs from germline and may be a read error. The same CDR3 can be traced to other DNA sequences in this sample. Clones were sequenced by immunoSEQ multiplex PCR, and TCRdb holds only the in-frame ones, with some missing. The sample yields about 120,000 clones, more than 80% seen once. This sample was taken from a study of control samples from healthy donors and cancer patients. The TCR sequence derives from a middle-aged man in good health. The sequencing input was blood.

CDR3: CASGFGQSTDTQYF. In DNA form, the CDR3 reads TGTGCTAGTGGTTTCGGACAGAGCACAGATACACAGTATTTT. The chain joins TRBV12-5 to TRBJ2-3, with a possible D match to TRBD1 (6 bases). Germline V gene sequence: CDR1 LGHNT, CDR2 FRNRAP. This CDR3 region has 14 residues.